These T cell receptor beta chains were read from a single sample in a study of cytomegalovirus exposure and HLA in healthy donors. Here immunoSEQ multiplex PCR was the method, and the copy in TCRdb shows in-frame clones only, minus some. In the table there are approximately 300,000 clones, roughly 87% of which are singletons. The material sequenced was PBMCs. The origin of the receptors is a young woman in good health and CMV-seropositive. The CDR3 runs from the conserved cysteine through the conserved F or W. The D gene is left open where the match is weak. Rows give clone size only sometimes, using once, few, many, or a class for an expanded clone.

j_gene: TRBJ2-1
abundance: NA
v_gene: TRBV4-2
d_gene: NA
CDR3nt: TGTGCCAGCAGCCAAGATCTTGGGGGTAGTGAGCAGTTCTTC
CDR3aa: CASSQDLGGSEQFF

j_gene: TRBJ1-1
abundance: NA
v_gene: TRBV27
d_gene: NA
CDR3nt: TGTGCCAGCAGTTTACAACGGGACCTCACTGAAGCTTTCTTT
CDR3aa: CASSLQRDLTEAFF

j_gene: TRBJ2-2
abundance: NA
v_gene: TRBV1
d_gene: NA
CDR3nt: TGCACCAGCAGCCAAGTAGTCGGGACTAGCGGGAAGAACACCGGGGAGCTGTTTTTT
CDR3aa: CTSSQVVGTSGKNTGELFF

j_gene: TRBJ1-6
abundance: NA
v_gene: TRBV7-9
d_gene: NA
CDR3nt: TGTGCCAGCAGCACCCCGGCCGAACTCCATTCACCCCTCCACTTT
CDR3aa: CASSTPAELHSPLHF

j_gene: TRBJ2-2
abundance: once
v_gene: TRBV28
d_gene: TRBD1
CDR3nt: TGTGCCAGCAGTCGCGGGACAGGGGGGGCCGGGGAGCTGTTTTTT
CDR3aa: CASSRGTGGAGELFF

j_gene: TRBJ1-5
abundance: NA
v_gene: TRBV6-5
d_gene: NA
CDR3nt: TGTGCCAGCAGTTCGATGGGACTTGGCAATCAGCCCCAGCATTTT
CDR3aa: CASSSMGLGNQPQHF

j_gene: TRBJ1-4
abundance: NA
v_gene: TRBV5-1
d_gene: TRBD1
CDR3nt: TGCGCCAGCAGCTTCGCCGGGACAGCGGCTAATGAAAAACTGTTTTTT
CDR3aa: CASSFAGTAANEKLFF

j_gene: TRBJ2-5
abundance: NA
v_gene: TRBV6-5
d_gene: TRBD1
CDR3nt: TGTGCCAGCAGTTACCTCGGACAGGATGGGGACCAGTACTTC
CDR3aa: CASSYLGQDGDQYF

j_gene: TRBJ2-7
abundance: NA
v_gene: TRBV4-3
d_gene: NA
CDR3nt: TGCGCCAGCAGCCAAGATGGGAAGGGCTCCTACGAGCAGTACTTC
CDR3aa: CASSQDGKGSYEQYF

j_gene: TRBJ2-3
abundance: NA
v_gene: TRBV5-1
d_gene: NA
CDR3nt: TGCGCCAGCAGCAAGGACTTCTCTAGCACAGATACGCAGTATTTT
CDR3aa: CASSKDFSSTDTQYF

j_gene: TRBJ2-1
abundance: NA
v_gene: TRBV6-5
d_gene: TRBD1
CDR3nt: TGTGCCAGCAGTTCCCGGGACAGGGATTATTACAATGAGCAGTTCTTC
CDR3aa: CASSSRDRDYYNEQFF

j_gene: TRBJ2-1
abundance: NA
v_gene: TRBV6-1
d_gene: NA
CDR3nt: TGTGCCAGCAGTGTCTACGGCGGGGGCAACAATGAGCAGTTCTTC
CDR3aa: CASSVYGGGNNEQFF

j_gene: TRBJ1-4
abundance: few
v_gene: TRBV9
d_gene: NA
CDR3nt: TGTGCCAGCAGCCCCATCGGGGACGAAAAACTGTTTTTT
CDR3aa: CASSPIGDEKLFF

j_gene: TRBJ1-2
abundance: NA
v_gene: TRBV6-5
d_gene: NA
CDR3nt: TGTGCCAGCAGTTCCGGGGCGGCGGGAGGCTACACCTTC
CDR3aa: CASSSGAAGGYTF

j_gene: TRBJ2-2
abundance: NA
v_gene: TRBV2
d_gene: NA
CDR3nt: TGTGCCAGCAGTGAGCGACAGCCGAACACCGGGGAGCTGTTTTTT
CDR3aa: CASSERQPNTGELFF

j_gene: TRBJ2-7
abundance: NA
v_gene: TRBV7-2
d_gene: NA
CDR3nt: TGTGCCAGCAGCTTAAACCTTGCTTCCTACGAGCAGTACTTC
CDR3aa: CASSLNLASYEQYF

j_gene: TRBJ1-1
abundance: NA
v_gene: TRBV5-1
d_gene: NA
CDR3nt: TGCGCCAGCAGCTCCCTCCCAGGGGACACTGAAGCTTTCTTT
CDR3aa: CASSSLPGDTEAFF

j_gene: TRBJ2-1
abundance: NA
v_gene: TRBV7-9
d_gene: NA
CDR3nt: TGTGCCAGCAGCTATATAGCGAATGAGCAGTTCTTC
CDR3aa: CASSYIANEQFF

j_gene: TRBJ1-6
abundance: NA
v_gene: TRBV27
d_gene: NA
CDR3nt: TGTGCCAGCAGTCCCCCCCTGGGGGCAGGTTCACCCCTCCACTTT
CDR3aa: CASSPPLGAGSPLHF

j_gene: TRBJ2-5
abundance: NA
v_gene: TRBV27
d_gene: TRBD2
CDR3nt: TGTGCCAGCAGTACGAGAGGCGGGAGTTGGGTAGAGACCCAGTACTTC
CDR3aa: CASSTRGGSWVETQYF

j_gene: TRBJ1-2
abundance: once
v_gene: TRBV4-2
d_gene: NA
CDR3nt: TGTGCCAGCAGCCAAGATCTGGTAACGACTTGGGGCTACACCTTC
CDR3aa: CASSQDLVTTWGYTF

j_gene: TRBJ1-5
abundance: once
v_gene: TRBV4-2
d_gene: TRBD1
CDR3nt: TGTGCCAGCAGCCAAGAAATTTCAGGGGGATGGAGTCAGCCCCAGCATTTT
CDR3aa: CASSQEISGGWSQPQHF

j_gene: TRBJ2-7
abundance: NA
v_gene: TRBV6-5
d_gene: TRBD1
CDR3nt: TGTGCCAGCAGCAACAAGGGACAGGGGAGCTACGAGCAGTACTTC
CDR3aa: CASSNKGQGSYEQYF

j_gene: TRBJ2-1
abundance: NA
v_gene: TRBV6-5
d_gene: NA
CDR3nt: TGTGCCAGCGGCCCCCCCGGGGTTCCAAATGAGCAGTTCTTC
CDR3aa: CASGPPGVPNEQFF

j_gene: TRBJ1-4
abundance: NA
v_gene: TRBV25-1
d_gene: NA
CDR3nt: TGTGCCAGCAGTGAGTTGAGGCAGGCGTATAATGAAAAACTGTTTTTT
CDR3aa: CASSELRQAYNEKLFF

j_gene: TRBJ1-6
abundance: NA
v_gene: TRBV6-1
d_gene: NA
CDR3nt: TGTGCCAGCAGTGCTGGAGACAGCCCCTTTCCCCTCCACTTT
CDR3aa: CASSAGDSPFPLHF

j_gene: TRBJ2-7
abundance: few
v_gene: TRBV11-2
d_gene: NA
CDR3nt: TGTGCCAGCAGCTTAGACGGCTTCTTCAGCGACGAGCAGTACTTC
CDR3aa: CASSLDGFFSDEQYF